Following are 6 T cell receptor beta chains from one sample sequenced in a study of cytomegalovirus exposure and HLA in healthy donors. The PCR employed 60 Vbeta primers together with 13 Jbeta primers. Generated by immunoSEQ multiplex PCR, the TCRdb table keeps only in-frame clones and is missing some. In the table there are 100,000 or so clones, 83% of which are singletons. Material for sequencing was PBMCs. Receptors were obtained from a man aged 18-30 years in good health and CMV-seronegative.

The chain recombines TRBV6-6 with TRBJ2-4; 8 nucleotides align to TRBD1. V dropped 6 bases and J dropped 3; count of bases not matched to a gene: 7. CDR3 length equals 15 residues. The germline gives CDR1 MNHNY, CDR2 SVGAGI (reference sequence). The CDR3 sequence is CASRSGTGYKNIQYF. In DNA, the CDR3 is TGTGCCAGCAGATCCGGGACAGGCTACAAAAACATTCAGTACTTC.

This chain joins TRBV28 and TRBJ2-1; 7 bases align to TRBD2. Germline V gives CDR1 MDHEN, CDR2 SYDVKM. The CDR3 has 19 amino acids. The V and J ends lost 3 bases and 0 bases, in that order; junction bases with no gene match: 14. The CDR3 is CASSFLDTSALSSYNEQFF. CDR3 sequence (DNA): TGTGCCAGCAGTTTTTTGGACACTAGCGCACTCAGCTCCTACAATGAGCAGTTCTTC.

This chain links TRBV15 with TRBJ2-7; 9 nucleotides match TRBD2. After removal of 0 bases from V and 1 base from J, the junction contained 13 bases not matched to a gene. This CDR3 has 19 amino acids. Germline V lookup: CDR1 LNHNV, CDR2 YYDKDF (reference sequence). The CDR3 reads CATSRDQTHLAGLSYEQYF. The CDR3 DNA reads as TGTGCCACCAGCAGAGATCAGACCCACCTAGCGGGGCTATCCTACGAGCAGTACTTC.

The V gene is TRBV7-2, the J gene TRBJ2-7; 11 bases are a match to TRBD1. J lost 5 bases, V lost 6 bases, and 9 bases had no gene match. This CDR3 has 15 residues. Germline CDR1 SGHTA, CDR2 FQGNSA. In DNA form, the CDR3 reads TGTGCCAGCAGGCCCGGGACAGGGGGTAACCACGAGCAGTACTTC. Translation: CASRPGTGGNHEQYF.

The V call is TRBV19, the J call TRBJ2-6; weak D call: TRBD2 (6 bases). Germline CDR1 and CDR2: LNHDA and SQIVND (reference sequence). The V and J ends lost 9 bases and 1 base respectively, with 19 bases between them. The CDR3 sequence is 17 residues long. Written as DNA, the CDR3 is TGTGCCAGCGATACTTCCGGACTAACTTCTGGGGCCAACGTCCTGACTTTC. It yields the protein CASDTSGLTSGANVLTF.

The chain carries TRBV2 and TRBJ1-4; TRBD1 is a possible D gene (5 bases). The germline V gene encodes CDR1 SNHLY and CDR2 FYNNEI. The CDR3 contains 11 residues. V was cut by 7 bases and J by 14 bases, with 14 bases left in between. The CDR3 DNA reads TGTGCCAGCACCGACAGTCCAGTTCTGTTTTTT. This encodes CASTDSPVLFF.